This TCR beta chain was sequenced in a study of T-cell memory formation after mild COVID-19. cDNA libraries for TCR alpha and TCR beta, carrying sample barcodes and UMIs, came from 5'RACE with constant-segment primers. TCRdb reprocessed the 5' RACE reads with MiXCR, giving one entry per CDR3 protein. The sample has about 290,000 distinct CDR3 sequences; around a sixth are singletons. Regarding this clonotype: Its target is not known.

The CDR3 contains 18 residues. The V gene's germline CDR1 is LGHNA and CDR2 YSLEER. Trimming took off 0 bases at V and 5 bases at J, with 20 bases between the two ends. Regarding the study as a whole: Pre-infection memory contained some responding clones, which suggested that cross-reactive memory had joined. CD4+ bias marked clones expanding day 15 to 37, unlike balanced contracting clones.

The chain has TRBV4-3 and TRBJ1-5; D is possibly TRBD1 (5 bases). The sequenced sample consisted of PBMCs or a T cell subset sorted from them (not recorded which). The sequence derives from a man between 18 and 29 years old who had mild COVID-19 (a few samples of this study predate the infection). Cell type and time point are not known. CDR3 DNA: TGCGCCAGCAGCCAAGAGTTATCTAGCTCAGACAGTTATCAGCCCCAGCATTTT. As protein: CASSQELSSSDSYQPQHF.